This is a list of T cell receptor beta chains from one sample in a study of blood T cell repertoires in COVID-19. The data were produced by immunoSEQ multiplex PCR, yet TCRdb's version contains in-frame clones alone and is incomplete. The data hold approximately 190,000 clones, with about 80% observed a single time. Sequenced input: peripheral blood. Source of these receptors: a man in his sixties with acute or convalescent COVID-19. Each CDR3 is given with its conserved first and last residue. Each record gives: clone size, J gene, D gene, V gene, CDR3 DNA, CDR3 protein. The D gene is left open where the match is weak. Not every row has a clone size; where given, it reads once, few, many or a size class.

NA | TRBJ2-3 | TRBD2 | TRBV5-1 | TGCGCCAGCAGCCTCCCGGGACTAGCGGGAGCAGATACGCAGTATTTT | CASSLPGLAGADTQYF
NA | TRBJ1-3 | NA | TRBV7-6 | TGTGCCAGCAGCTTGTCGGGGGGGAACACCATATATTTT | CASSLSGGNTIYF
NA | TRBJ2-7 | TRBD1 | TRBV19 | TGTGCCAGTAGCAGTCCCGGGACAGGGATCCATCAGTACTTC | CASSSPGTGIHQYF
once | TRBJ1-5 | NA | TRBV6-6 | TGTGCCAGCAGTTACTCGGGGGGAGATCAGCCCCAGCATTTT | CASSYSGGDQPQHF
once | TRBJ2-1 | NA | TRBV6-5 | TGTGCCAGCGGCCCCACGGGGGTTTTAAATGAGCAGTTCTTC | CASGPTGVLNEQFF
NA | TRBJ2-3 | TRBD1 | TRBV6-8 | TGTGCCAGCAGTTACTTCAGGGGGCGGACAGATACGCAGTATTTT | CASSYFRGRTDTQYF
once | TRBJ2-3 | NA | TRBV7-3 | TGTGCCAGCAGCTTTTCGGGGTTTAGCACAGATACGCAGTATTTT | CASSFSGFSTDTQYF
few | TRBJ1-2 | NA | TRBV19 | TGTGCCAGTAGGGAAGGGACCGGACTAAACTATGGCTACACCTTC | CASREGTGLNYGYTF
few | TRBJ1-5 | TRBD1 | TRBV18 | TGTGCCAGCTCACTTCGGCAGCGGACAGGGTTACAGCCCCAGCATTTT | CASSLRQRTGLQPQHF
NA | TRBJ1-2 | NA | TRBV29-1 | TGCAGCCACCGATCTTCGGACAGCGCTAACTATGGCTACACCTTC | CSHRSSDSANYGYTF
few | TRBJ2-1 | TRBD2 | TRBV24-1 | TGTGCCACCAGTGACCCGGGACTAGCGGGATTGAATGAGCAGTTCTTC | CATSDPGLAGLNEQFF
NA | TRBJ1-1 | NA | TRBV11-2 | TGTGCCAGCAGCTTAGTCTCGGGCAGGGTACCTGAAGCTTTCTTT | CASSLVSGRVPEAFF
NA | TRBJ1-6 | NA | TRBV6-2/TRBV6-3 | TGTGCCAGCAGTTACTCTGGCGGCTCCGGAGCGGGGGGCCCCCTCCACTTT | CASSYSGGSGAGGPLHF
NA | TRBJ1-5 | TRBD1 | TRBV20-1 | TGCAGTGCAAGTCAACCGACAGGGGACAATCAGCCCCAGCATTTT | CSASQPTGDNQPQHF
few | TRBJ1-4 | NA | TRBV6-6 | TGTGCCAGCAGCGCCAGGGACACCAGTAATGAAAAACTGTTTTTT | CASSARDTSNEKLFF
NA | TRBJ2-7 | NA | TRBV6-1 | TGTGCCAGCAGTGAAATATACGAGCAGTACTTC | CASSEIYEQYF
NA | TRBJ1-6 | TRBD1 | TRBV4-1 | TGCGCCAGCAGCCAACCGGGACAGGGATATTCACCCCTCCACTTT | CASSQPGQGYSPLHF
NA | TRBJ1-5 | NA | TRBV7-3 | TGTGCCAGCAGCCCATCAGGTGGGAGCAATCAGCCCCAGCATTTT | CASSPSGGSNQPQHF
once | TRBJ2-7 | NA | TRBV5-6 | TGTGCCAGCAGCCCAGGACTGCCTCGCGGCGAGCAGTACTTC | CASSPGLPRGEQYF
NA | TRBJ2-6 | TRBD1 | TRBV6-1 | TGTGCCAGCAGTGGGGGGACAGGGCTCGGGGCCAACGTCCTGACTTTC | CASSGGTGLGANVLTF
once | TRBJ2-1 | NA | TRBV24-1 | TGTGCCACTGAGCGAGGTGGCGGGCCCTACAATGAGCAGTTCTTC | CATERGGGPYNEQFF
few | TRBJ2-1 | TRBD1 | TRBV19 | TGTGCCAGTAGTGCGAGCCAGGGGGCGAGTGAGCAGTTCTTC | CASSASQGASEQFF
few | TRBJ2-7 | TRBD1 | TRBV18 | TGTGCCACCCGGACAGGGATCGGGAACGAGCAGTACTTC | CATRTGIGNEQYF
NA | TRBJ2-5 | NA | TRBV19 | TGTGCCAGTAGTGCCGCGGGGGGCAGGGGGGAGACCCAGTACTTC | CASSAAGGRGETQYF
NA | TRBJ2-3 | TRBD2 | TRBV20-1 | TGCAGTGCTAGTAGGCGGGAGGAAATTGCAGATACGCAGTATTTT | CSASRREEIADTQYF
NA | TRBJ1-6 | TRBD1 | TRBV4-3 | TGCGCCAGCAGCCAGGGGACAGGGGGCTTGTCGGATTCACCCCTCCACTTT | CASSQGTGGLSDSPLHF
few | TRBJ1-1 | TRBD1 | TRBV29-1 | TGCAGCGTTGCTCTAGACAGGGCATCCACTTTCTTT | CSVALDRASTFF
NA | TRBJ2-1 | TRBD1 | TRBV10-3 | TGTGCCATCAGTGGATACACACAGACAGGGGCCGCATTGGGCAATGAGCAGTTCTTC | CAISGYTQTGAALGNEQFF
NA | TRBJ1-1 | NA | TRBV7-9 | TGTGCCAGCAGCGCATCCTCCTCCTCACCAGGGAACACTGAAGCTTTCTTT | CASSASSSSPGNTEAFF
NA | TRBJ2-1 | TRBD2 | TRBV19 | TGTGCCAGTACACCACTCATCGCAACTAGCGGAGGGTACAATGAGCAGTTCTTC | CASTPLIATSGGYNEQFF
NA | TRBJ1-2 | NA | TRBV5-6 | TGTGCCAGCAGCTTGGCCAGGGAGGAACCCTACTATGGCTACACCTTC | CASSLAREEPYYGYTF
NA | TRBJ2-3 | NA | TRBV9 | TGTGCCAGCAGCGTAGAAGGGAGCCTGGCGTGGCCAGATACGCAGTATTTT | CASSVEGSLAWPDTQYF
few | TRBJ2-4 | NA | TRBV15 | TGTGCCACCAGCAGAGACGGCGGGACGGCCAAAAACATTCAGTACTTC | CATSRDGGTAKNIQYF
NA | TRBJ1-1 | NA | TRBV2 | TGTGCCAGCAGTGGGATGGGGGGTAAACTGAACACTGAAGCTTTCTTT | CASSGMGGKLNTEAFF
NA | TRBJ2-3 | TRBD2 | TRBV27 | TGTGCCAGCAGTTTATCACCGGGACTAGCAATCACAGATACGCAGTATTTT | CASSLSPGLAITDTQYF
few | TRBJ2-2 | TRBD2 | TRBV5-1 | TGCGCCAGCAGCGAGGGACTAGCGGGTGTCGGGGAGCTGTTTTTT | CASSEGLAGVGELFF
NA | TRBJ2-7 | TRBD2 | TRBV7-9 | TGTGCCAGCAGCGCCGCGGGACTAGCGACCCACGAGCAGTACTTC | CASSAAGLATHEQYF
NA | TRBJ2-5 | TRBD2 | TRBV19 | TGTGCCAGTAGTATGGGAGGGATGGAGACCCAGTACTTC | CASSMGGMETQYF
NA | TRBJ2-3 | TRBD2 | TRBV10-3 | TGTGCCATCGAGGCGGGACAGCCGGGACTAGCGGGGACTACGCAGTATTTT | CAIEAGQPGLAGTTQYF
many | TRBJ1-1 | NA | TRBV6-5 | TGTGCCAGCAGTTACTCGAGCGGGTCCACTGAAGCTTTCTTT | CASSYSSGSTEAFF
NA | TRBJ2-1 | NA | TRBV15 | TGTGCCACCAGCAGAGGTAGCGGCTACAATGAGCAGTTCTTC | CATSRGSGYNEQFF
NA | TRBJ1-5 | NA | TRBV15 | TGTGCCACCAGCAAAGAGATGGGGAGCTTCGATAGCAATCAGCCCCAGCATTTT | CATSKEMGSFDSNQPQHF
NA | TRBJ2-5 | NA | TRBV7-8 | TGTGCCAGCAGCTTAGTGGGCGAGACCCAGTACTTC | CASSLVGETQYF